These T cell receptor beta chains were read from a single sample in a study of T cells in Graves' hyperthyroidism and ophthalmopathy. TCRdb analysed the multiplex PCR reads with MiXCR anew, one entry per CDR3 protein. The repertoire holds around 660,000 distinct CDR3 sequences, with just under 45% as singletons. Sequenced material: peripheral blood or thyroid tissue (not recorded which). These receptors all stem from an adult man with Graves' disease, either hyperthyroidism or ophthalmopathy (not recorded which). Each CDR3 is given with its conserved first and last residue. A D gene is named only where the DNA matches it firmly. Clone size is stated in some rows and not others, as once, few, many or a class when expanded.

CATSAVSPTSYEQYF | TGTGCCACCAGTGCTGTAAGCCCAACCTCCTACGAGCAGTACTTC | TRBJ2-7 | NA | TRBV24-1 | NA
CASSLGGKSYEQYF | TGTGCCAGCAGCTTAGGGGGGAAATCCTACGAGCAGTACTTC | TRBJ2-7 | NA | TRBV7-2 | few
CASSGLGQSQETQYF | TGCGCCAGCAGTGGATTAGGACAGAGCCAAGAGACCCAGTACTTC | TRBJ2-5 | NA | TRBV10-2 | NA
CASSEGWGGNPEDGYTF | TGTGCCAGCAGTGAAGGATGGGGTGGGAATCCGGAGGATGGCTACACCTTC | TRBJ1-2 | NA | TRBV6-5 | NA
CRTGPLPDREDQPQHF | TGCAGAACCGGTCCTCTACCGGACAGGGAGGATCAGCCCCAGCATTTT | TRBJ1-5 | TRBD1 | TRBV29-1 | NA
CASSPGRETQYF | TGTGCCAGCAGCCCCGGTCGGGAGACCCAGTACTTC | TRBJ2-5 | NA | TRBV7-6 | many
CASSIPGRSSGNTIYF | TGTGCCAGTAGTATCCCGGGACGAAGCTCTGGAAACACCATATATTTT | TRBJ1-3 | NA | TRBV19 | NA
CSESSMGTEAFF | TGCAGTGAGTCGTCGATGGGGACTGAAGCTTTCTTT | TRBJ1-1 | NA | TRBV29-1 | NA
CASSSPRQGRGEKLFF | TGTGCCAGCAGTTCCCCTCGACAGGGAAGGGGTGAAAAACTGTTTTTT | TRBJ1-4 | TRBD1 | TRBV7-2 | NA
CASSMASGSYEQYF | TGTGCCAGTAGTATGGCTAGCGGCTCCTACGAGCAGTACTTC | TRBJ2-7 | TRBD2 | TRBV19 | few
CASSSLDGSSGNTIYF | TGTGCCAGCAGCTCCTTAGACGGCAGCTCTGGAAACACCATATATTTT | TRBJ1-3 | NA | TRBV7-2 | NA
CAIGVGATGELFF | TGTGCCATCGGTGTGGGGGCCACCGGGGAGCTGTTTTTT | TRBJ2-2 | NA | TRBV10-3 | NA
CASSSRQGANTEAFF | TGTGCCAGCAGCTCCCGGCAAGGGGCGAACACTGAAGCTTTCTTT | TRBJ1-1 | NA | TRBV7-9 | NA
CASSLGGGQGAIAFF | TGTGCCAGCAGCTTAGGTGGTGGGCAGGGGGCAATAGCTTTCTTT | TRBJ1-1 | TRBD1 | TRBV7-8 | few
CASSERWGTGGHSPLHF | TGTGCCAGCAGTGAAAGGTGGGGGACAGGGGGCCATTCACCCCTCCACTTT | TRBJ1-6 | TRBD1 | TRBV25-1 | NA
CASSLDPNYGYTF | TGTGCCAGCAGCTTAGACCCCAACTATGGCTACACCTTC | TRBJ1-2 | NA | TRBV7-2 | many
CASTGLYGYTF | TGTGCCAGCACAGGCCTCTATGGCTACACCTTC | TRBJ1-2 | NA | TRBV25-1 | many
CASSPDVRNQPQHF | TGTGCCAGCAGTCCGGACGTTCGCAATCAGCCCCAGCATTTT | TRBJ1-5 | NA | TRBV28 | NA
CSARRLLNTEAFF | TGCAGCGCCCGACGGCTGCTCAACACTGAAGCTTTCTTT | TRBJ1-1 | NA | TRBV29-1 | many
CASSDAGISSYEQYF | TGTGCCAGCAGTGATGCCGGGATAAGCTCCTACGAGCAGTACTTC | TRBJ2-7 | NA | TRBV25-1 | NA
CASKLPDWW | TGTGCCAGCAAACTTCCGGACTGGTGG | TRBJ2-7 | NA | TRBV2 | many
CASTPLGDGYGYTF | TGTGCCAGCACCCCGCTTGGGGACGGTTATGGCTACACCTTC | TRBJ1-2 | NA | TRBV7-9 | many
CSARDHPQDRDAYRYTF | TGCAGTGCTAGAGATCACCCACAAGACAGGGATGCCTATCGCTACACCTTC | TRBJ1-2 | TRBD1 | TRBV20-1 | NA
CASSLAGTGGVFF | TGTGCCAGCAGCTTGGCCGGGACAGGTGGGGTGTTTTTT | TRBJ1-4 | TRBD1 | TRBV7-9 | NA
CATSRGGGTAPDGYTF | TGTGCCACCAGCAGAGGTGGAGGGACAGCGCCGGATGGCTACACCTTC | TRBJ1-2 | TRBD1 | TRBV15 | many
CAISGKTGATYEQYF | TGTGCCATCAGTGGGAAGACAGGGGCGACCTACGAGCAGTACTTC | TRBJ2-7 | TRBD1 | TRBV10-3 | few
CASSLAETGSYGYTF | TGTGCCAGCAGTTTAGCCGAGACAGGGAGCTATGGCTACACCTTC | TRBJ1-2 | TRBD1 | TRBV12-3/TRBV12-4 | NA
CASSSPVEAYGYTF | TGTGCCAGCAGCTCCCCGGTGGAGGCCTATGGCTACACCTTC | TRBJ1-2 | NA | TRBV13 | NA
CSAKPAGSNNQPQHF | TGCAGTGCCAAGCCGGCCGGTTCTAACAATCAGCCCCAGCATTTT | TRBJ1-5 | NA | TRBV20-1 | NA
CSSDGNYGYTF | TGCAGCTCCGACGGCAACTATGGCTACACCTTC | TRBJ1-2 | NA | TRBV29-1 | few
CASSELTGGVEQYF | TGTGCCAGCAGTGAACTCACAGGGGGCGTCGAGCAGTACTTC | TRBJ2-7 | TRBD1 | TRBV6-5 | few
CASSERGLTEAFF | TGTGCCAGCAGTGAAAGGGGCCTCACTGAAGCTTTCTTT | TRBJ1-1 | NA | TRBV2 | many
CASSLSLHSTNTEAFF | TGTGCCAGCAGCCTCTCTCTCCACAGCACTAACACTGAAGCTTTCTTT | TRBJ1-1 | NA | TRBV12-3/TRBV12-4 | few
CASSAAGSMNTEAFF | TGTGCCAGCAGTGCAGCAGGCTCCATGAACACTGAAGCTTTCTTT | TRBJ1-1 | NA | TRBV2 | many
CASSLGDRGLSPLHF | TGTGCCAGCAGTTTAGGGGACAGGGGCCTTTCACCCCTCCACTTT | TRBJ1-6 | TRBD1 | TRBV12-3/TRBV12-4 | few
CATGTGGPRETQYF | TGTGCCACCGGGACAGGGGGCCCTCGAGAGACCCAGTACTTC | TRBJ2-5 | TRBD1 | TRBV10-3 | many
CASRNRWNNQPQHF | TGTGCCAGCCGTAACAGGTGGAACAATCAGCCCCAGCATTTT | TRBJ1-5 | NA | TRBV2 | NA
CASSLSVSATGGTGYGYTF | TGTGCCAGCAGCTTGTCCGTCTCCGCGACAGGGGGTACGGGCTATGGCTACACCTTC | TRBJ1-2 | TRBD1 | TRBV7-8 | few
CASSRDQREKLFF | TGTGCCAGCAGTCGCGACCAGAGAGAAAAACTGTTTTTT | TRBJ1-4 | NA | TRBV4-2 | few
CASSTLLYQPQHF | TGTGCCAGTAGTACCCTACTTTATCAGCCCCAGCATTTT | TRBJ1-5 | NA | TRBV19 | NA
CSAWTGAISRSNYGYTF | TGCAGTGCTTGGACAGGAGCTATCTCGCGATCTAACTATGGCTACACCTTC | TRBJ1-2 | TRBD1 | TRBV20-1 | NA
CASSGQNQETQYF | TGTGCCAGCAGTGGACAGAACCAAGAGACCCAGTACTTC | TRBJ2-5 | NA | TRBV2 | NA